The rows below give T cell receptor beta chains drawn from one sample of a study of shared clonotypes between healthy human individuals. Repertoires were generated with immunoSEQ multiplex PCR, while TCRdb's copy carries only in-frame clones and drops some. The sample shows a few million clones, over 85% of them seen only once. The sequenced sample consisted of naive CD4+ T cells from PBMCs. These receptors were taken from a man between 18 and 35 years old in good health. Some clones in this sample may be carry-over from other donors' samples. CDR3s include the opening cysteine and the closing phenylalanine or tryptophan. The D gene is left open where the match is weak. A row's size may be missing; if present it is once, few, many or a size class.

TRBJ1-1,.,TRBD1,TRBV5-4,TGTGCCAGCAGCTCGAGAGCGGGACAGGGAATCGCTGAAGCTTTCTTT,CASSSRAGQGIAEAFF
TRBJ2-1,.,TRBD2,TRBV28,TGTGCCAGCAGCTCTCTCTTAGCGGGGAGTTACAATGAGCAGTTCTTC,CASSSLLAGSYNEQFF
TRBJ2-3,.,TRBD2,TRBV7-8,TGTGCCAGCAGCGGAACTAGCGGGAGTCAAGATACGCAGTATTTT,CASSGTSGSQDTQYF
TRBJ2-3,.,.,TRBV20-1,TGCAGTGCTAGATCTGGAAATACGCAGTATTTT,CSARSGNTQYF
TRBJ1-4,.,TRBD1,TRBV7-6,TGTGCCAGCAGCTTAGCAACAGGGACAGGGAATGAAAAACTGTTTTTT,CASSLATGTGNEKLFF
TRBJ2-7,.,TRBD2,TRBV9,TGTGCCAGCAGCGTAGGACTAGCGGGAGACGAGCAGTACTTC,CASSVGLAGDEQYF
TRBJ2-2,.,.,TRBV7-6,TGTGCCAGCAGCTGGTCCGGAAGGAACACCGGGGAGCTGTTTTTT,CASSWSGRNTGELFF
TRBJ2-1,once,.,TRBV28,.,CASSFGAGDNEQFF
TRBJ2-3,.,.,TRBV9,TGTGCCAGCAGCGTAGTGGCGGTTAACACAGATACGCAGTATTTT,CASSVVAVNTDTQYF
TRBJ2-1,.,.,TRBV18,TGTGCCAGCTCACCACCGTCCGGTAGAATAGTCAATGAGCAGTTCTTC,CASSPPSGRIVNEQFF
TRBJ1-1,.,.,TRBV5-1,TGCGCCAGCAGACAATTGCCAGGGGACACTGAAGCTTTCTTT,CASRQLPGDTEAFF
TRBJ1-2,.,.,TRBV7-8,TGTGCCAGCAGCTTAGGGGGAAGACAGGCAATGGGCTACACCTTC,CASSLGGRQAMGYTF
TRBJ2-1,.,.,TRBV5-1,TGCGCCAGCAGCTTGGTGGAGCCCCCCCATGAGCAGTTCTTC,CASSLVEPPHEQFF
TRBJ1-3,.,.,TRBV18,TGTGCCAGCTCCTCGACAGCAACCTCTGGAAACACCATATATTTT,CASSSTATSGNTIYF
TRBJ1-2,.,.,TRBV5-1,TGCGCCAGCAGCTTGAGCGGGATGATCGGCTATGGCTACACCTTC,CASSLSGMIGYGYTF
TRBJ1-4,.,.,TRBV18,TGTGCCAGCTCACCAACCAGGGGTTATGGTAATGAAAAACTGTTTTTT,CASSPTRGYGNEKLFF
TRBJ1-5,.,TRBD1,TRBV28,TGTGCCAGCAGTACTTACAGGGGGGATCAGCCCCAGCATTTT,CASSTYRGDQPQHF